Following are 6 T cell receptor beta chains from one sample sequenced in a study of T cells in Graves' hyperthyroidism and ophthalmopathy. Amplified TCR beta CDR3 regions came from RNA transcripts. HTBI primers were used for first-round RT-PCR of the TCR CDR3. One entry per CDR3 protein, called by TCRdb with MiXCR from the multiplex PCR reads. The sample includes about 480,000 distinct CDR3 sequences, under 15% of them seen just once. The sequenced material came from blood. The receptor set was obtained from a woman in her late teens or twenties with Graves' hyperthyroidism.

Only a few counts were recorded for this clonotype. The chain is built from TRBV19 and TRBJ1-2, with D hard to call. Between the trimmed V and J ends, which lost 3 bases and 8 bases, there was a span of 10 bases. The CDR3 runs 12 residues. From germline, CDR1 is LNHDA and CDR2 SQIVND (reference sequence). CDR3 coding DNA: TGTGCCAGTAGTATCACGCCTCACGGCTACACCTTC. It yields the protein CASSITPHGYTF.

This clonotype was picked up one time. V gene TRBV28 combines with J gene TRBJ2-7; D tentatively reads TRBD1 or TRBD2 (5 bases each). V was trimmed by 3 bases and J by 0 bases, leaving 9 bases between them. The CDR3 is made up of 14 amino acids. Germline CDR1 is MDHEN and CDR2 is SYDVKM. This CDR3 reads CASSFGDDSYEQYF. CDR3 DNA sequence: TGTGCCAGCAGTTTCGGGGACGACTCCTACGAGCAGTACTTC.

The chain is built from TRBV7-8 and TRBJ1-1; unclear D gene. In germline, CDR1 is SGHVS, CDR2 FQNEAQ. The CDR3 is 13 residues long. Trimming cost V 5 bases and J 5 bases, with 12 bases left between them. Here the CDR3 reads CASSLLRATEAFF. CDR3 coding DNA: TGTGCCAGCAGCCTCCTGAGGGCGACTGAAGCTTTCTTT.

For the CDR3, the DNA is TGTGCCAGCAGTTACTCGAACGGTCCCTACGAGCAGTACTTC. Residues: CASSYSNGPYEQYF. This chain links TRBV6-5 with TRBJ2-7; no firm D call. Germline V CDR1 and CDR2: MNHEY, SVGAGI. V was trimmed by 0 bases and J by 2 bases, leaving 8 bases between them. The CDR3 runs 14 residues.

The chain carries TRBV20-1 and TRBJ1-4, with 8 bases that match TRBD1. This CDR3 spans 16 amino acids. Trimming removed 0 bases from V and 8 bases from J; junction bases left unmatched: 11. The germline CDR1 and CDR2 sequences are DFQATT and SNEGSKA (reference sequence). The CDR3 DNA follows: TGCAGTGCTAGAGATTGGCCCCGGACAGGGAACGAAAAACTGTTTTTT. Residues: CSARDWPRTGNEKLFF.

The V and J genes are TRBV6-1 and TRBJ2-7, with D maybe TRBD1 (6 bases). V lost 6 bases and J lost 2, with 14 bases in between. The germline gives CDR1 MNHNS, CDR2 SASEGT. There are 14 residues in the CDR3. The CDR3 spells CASRGDMEPYEQYF. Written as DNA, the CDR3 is TGTGCCAGCAGGGGGGACATGGAACCCTACGAGCAGTACTTC.